This T cell receptor (beta chain) was identified during a study of cytomegalovirus exposure and HLA in healthy donors. These donors were members of the roughly 110-subject validation cohort, a group separate from the approximately 620-subject first cohort. Only in-frame clones appear in the TCRdb table, and some are missing; sequencing was by immunoSEQ multiplex PCR. The top ten clones hold about 0.85% of a sample with fewer than 350,000 clones, 85% to 90% of them seen once. Study-wide findings and caveats: The study found most TCR sequences rare, yet found some public TCRs in many donors.

The table lists this clone with a few counts. The antigen is undetermined. The clonotype originates from a woman aged 18-29 years in good health and CMV-seronegative. Source material: PBMCs.

The CDR3 reads CASSPSGGRGSGNQPQHF. In DNA, the CDR3 is TGTGCCAGCAGTCCCAGCGGGGGGCGCGGGTCGGGCAATCAGCCCCAGCATTTT. This rearrangement joins TRBV28 to TRBJ1-5, with D maybe TRBD1 (6 bases). V was cut by 5 bases and J by 2 bases, with 22 bases left in between. The CDR3 covers 18 residues. The germline gives CDR1 MDHEN, CDR2 SYDVKM.